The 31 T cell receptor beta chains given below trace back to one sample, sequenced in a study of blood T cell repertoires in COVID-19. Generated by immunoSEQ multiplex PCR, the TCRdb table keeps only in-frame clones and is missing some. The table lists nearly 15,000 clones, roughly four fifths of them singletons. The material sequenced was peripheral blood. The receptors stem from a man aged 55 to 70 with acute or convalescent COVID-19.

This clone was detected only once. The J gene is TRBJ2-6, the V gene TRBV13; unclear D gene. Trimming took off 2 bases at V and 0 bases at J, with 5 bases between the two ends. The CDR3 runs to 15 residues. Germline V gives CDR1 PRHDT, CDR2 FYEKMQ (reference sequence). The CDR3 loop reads CASSLSYSGANVLTF. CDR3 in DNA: TGTGCCAGCAGCTTAAGCTACTCTGGGGCCAACGTCCTGACTTTC.

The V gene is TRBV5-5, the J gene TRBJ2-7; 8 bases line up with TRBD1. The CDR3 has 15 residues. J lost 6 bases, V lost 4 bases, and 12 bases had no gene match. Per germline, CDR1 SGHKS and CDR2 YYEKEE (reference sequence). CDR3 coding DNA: TGTGCCAGCAGCCCGGTAAGCGGCAGGGGGCTCGAGCAGTACTTC. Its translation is CASSPVSGRGLEQYF.

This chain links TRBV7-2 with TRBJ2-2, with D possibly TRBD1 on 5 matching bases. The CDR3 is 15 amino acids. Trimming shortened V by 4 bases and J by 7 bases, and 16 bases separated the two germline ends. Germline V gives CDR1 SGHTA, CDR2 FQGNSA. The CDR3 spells CASSSLVWGHGELFF. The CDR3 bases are TGTGCCAGCAGCTCCCTTGTTTGGGGCCACGGGGAGCTGTTTTTT.

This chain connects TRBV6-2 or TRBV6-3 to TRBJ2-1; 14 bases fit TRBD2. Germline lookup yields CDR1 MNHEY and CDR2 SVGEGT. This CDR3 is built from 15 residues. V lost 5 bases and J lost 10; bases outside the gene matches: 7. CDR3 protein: CASSETSGRAVEQFF. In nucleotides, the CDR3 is TGTGCCAGCAGTGAGACTAGCGGGAGGGCCGTCGAGCAGTTCTTC.

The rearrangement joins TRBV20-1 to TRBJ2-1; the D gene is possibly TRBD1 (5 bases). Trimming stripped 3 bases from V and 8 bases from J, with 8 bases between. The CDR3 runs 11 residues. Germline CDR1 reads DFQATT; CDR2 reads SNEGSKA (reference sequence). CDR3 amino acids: CSASSGHEQFF. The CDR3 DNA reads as TGCAGTGCTAGTTCAGGGCATGAGCAGTTCTTC.

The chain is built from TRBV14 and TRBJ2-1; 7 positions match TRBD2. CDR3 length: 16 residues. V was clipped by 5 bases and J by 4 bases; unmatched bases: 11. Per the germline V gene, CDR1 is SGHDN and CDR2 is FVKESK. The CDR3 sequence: CASSTYRDYTYNEQFF. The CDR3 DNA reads TGTGCCAGCAGCACATACCGGGACTATACATACAATGAGCAGTTCTTC.

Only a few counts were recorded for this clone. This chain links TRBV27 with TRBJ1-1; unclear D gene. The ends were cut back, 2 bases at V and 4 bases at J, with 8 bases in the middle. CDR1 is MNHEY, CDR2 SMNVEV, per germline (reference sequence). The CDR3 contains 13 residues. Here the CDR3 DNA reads TGTGCCAGCAGTTTAATCCGGGGCACTGAAGCTTTCTTT. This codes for CASSLIRGTEAFF.

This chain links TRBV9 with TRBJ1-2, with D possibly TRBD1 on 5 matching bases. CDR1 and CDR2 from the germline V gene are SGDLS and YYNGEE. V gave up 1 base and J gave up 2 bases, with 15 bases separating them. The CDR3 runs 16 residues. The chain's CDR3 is CASSVTTGGANYGYTF. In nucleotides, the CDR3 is TGTGCCAGCAGCGTAACCACGGGAGGGGCCAACTATGGCTACACCTTC.

This chain's CDR3 is CASSPRTVHSTDTQYF. CDR3 coding DNA: TGCGCCAGCAGCCCTCGGACAGTTCATAGCACAGATACGCAGTATTTT. This sequence joins TRBV4-3 and TRBJ2-3, with a weak D call TRBD1 (6 bases). Trimming pared 4 bases from V and 0 bases from J, leaving 14 bases between. Per the germline V gene, CDR1 is LGHNA and CDR2 is YSLEER. The CDR3 spans 16 residues.

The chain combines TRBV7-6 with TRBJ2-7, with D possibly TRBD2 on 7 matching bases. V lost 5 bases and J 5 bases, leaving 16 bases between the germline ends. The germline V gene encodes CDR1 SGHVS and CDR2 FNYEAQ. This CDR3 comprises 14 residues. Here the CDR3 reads CASSRGGAVNEQYF. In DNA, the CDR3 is TGTGCCAGCAGCCGAGGGGGGGCAGTCAACGAGCAGTACTTC.

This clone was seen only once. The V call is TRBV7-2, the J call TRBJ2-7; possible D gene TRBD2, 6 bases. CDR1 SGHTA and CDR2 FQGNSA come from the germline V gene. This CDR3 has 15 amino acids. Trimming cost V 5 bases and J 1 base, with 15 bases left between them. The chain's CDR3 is CASSGGTVPSYEQYF. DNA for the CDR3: TGTGCCAGCAGCGGGGGGACGGTACCTTCCTACGAGCAGTACTTC.

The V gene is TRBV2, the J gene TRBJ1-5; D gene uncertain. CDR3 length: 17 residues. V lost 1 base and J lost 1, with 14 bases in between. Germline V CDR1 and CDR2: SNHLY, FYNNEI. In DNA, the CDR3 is TGTGCCAGCAGTGAAGGGTGGGCGTCGGGAAGCAATCAGCCCCAGCATTTT. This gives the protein CASSEGWASGSNQPQHF. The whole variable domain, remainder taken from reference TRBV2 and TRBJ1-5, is EPEVTQTPSHQVTQMGQEVILRCVPISNHLYFYWYRQILGQKVEFLVSFYNNEISEKSEIFDDQFSVERPDGSNFTLKIRSTKLEDSAMYFCASSEGWASGSNQPQHFGDGTRLSIL.

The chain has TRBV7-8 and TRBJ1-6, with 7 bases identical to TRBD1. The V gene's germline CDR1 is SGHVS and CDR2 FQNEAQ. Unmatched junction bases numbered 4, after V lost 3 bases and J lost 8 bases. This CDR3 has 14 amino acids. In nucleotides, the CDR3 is TGTGCCAGCAGCTTGAACACAGGGGATTCACCCCTCCACTTT. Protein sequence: CASSLNTGDSPLHF.

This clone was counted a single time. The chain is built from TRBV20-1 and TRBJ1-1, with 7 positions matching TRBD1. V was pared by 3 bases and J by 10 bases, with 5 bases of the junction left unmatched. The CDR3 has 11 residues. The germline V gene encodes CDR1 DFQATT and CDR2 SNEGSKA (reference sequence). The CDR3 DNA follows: TGCAGTGCTAGTCTACAGGGGTTAGCTTTCTTT. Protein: CSASLQGLAFF.

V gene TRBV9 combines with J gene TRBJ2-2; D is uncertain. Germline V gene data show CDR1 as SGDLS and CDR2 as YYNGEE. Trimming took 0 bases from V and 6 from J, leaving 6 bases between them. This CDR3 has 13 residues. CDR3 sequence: CASSVESAGELFF. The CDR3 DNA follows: TGTGCCAGCAGCGTAGAATCGGCCGGGGAGCTGTTTTTT.

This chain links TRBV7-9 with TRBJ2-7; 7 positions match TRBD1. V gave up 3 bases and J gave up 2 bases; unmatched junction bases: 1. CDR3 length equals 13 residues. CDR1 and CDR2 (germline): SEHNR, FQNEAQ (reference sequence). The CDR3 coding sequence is TGTGCCAGCAGCTTCGGACAGGCCTACGAGCAGTACTTC. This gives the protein CASSFGQAYEQYF.

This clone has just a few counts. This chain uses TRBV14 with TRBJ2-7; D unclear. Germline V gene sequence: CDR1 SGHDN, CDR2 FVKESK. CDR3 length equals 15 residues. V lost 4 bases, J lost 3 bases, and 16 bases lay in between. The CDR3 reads CASSRSQVPRYEQYF. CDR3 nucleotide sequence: TGTGCCAGCAGCCGGTCGCAGGTACCACGCTACGAGCAGTACTTC.

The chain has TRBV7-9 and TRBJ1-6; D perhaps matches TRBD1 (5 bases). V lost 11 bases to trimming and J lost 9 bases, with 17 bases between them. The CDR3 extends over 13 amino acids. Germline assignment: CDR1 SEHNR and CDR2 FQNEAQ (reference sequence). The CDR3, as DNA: TGTGCCTGGGGCGGAACGATCGGTTCACCCCTCCACTTT. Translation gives CAWGGTIGSPLHF.

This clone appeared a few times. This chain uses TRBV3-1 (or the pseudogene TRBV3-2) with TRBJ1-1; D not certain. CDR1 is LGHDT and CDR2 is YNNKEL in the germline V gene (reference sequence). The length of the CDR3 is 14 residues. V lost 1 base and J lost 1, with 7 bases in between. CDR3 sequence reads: CASSQVEGNTEAFF. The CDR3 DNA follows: TGTGCCAGCAGCCAAGTTGAGGGGAACACTGAAGCTTTCTTT.

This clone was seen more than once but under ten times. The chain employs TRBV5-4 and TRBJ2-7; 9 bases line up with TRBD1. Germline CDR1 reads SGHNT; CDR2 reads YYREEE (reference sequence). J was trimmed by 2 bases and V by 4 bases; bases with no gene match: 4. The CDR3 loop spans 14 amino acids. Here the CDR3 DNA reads TGTGCCAGCAGCGGGGGGACAGGGCCCTACGAGCAGTACTTC. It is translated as CASSGGTGPYEQYF.

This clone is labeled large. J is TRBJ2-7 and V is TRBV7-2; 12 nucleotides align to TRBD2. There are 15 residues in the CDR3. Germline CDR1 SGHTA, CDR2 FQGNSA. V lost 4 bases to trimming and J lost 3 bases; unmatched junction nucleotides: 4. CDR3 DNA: TGTGCCAGCAGCTCCTGGACTAGCGGGATCTACGAGCAGTACTTC. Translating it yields CASSSWTSGIYEQYF.

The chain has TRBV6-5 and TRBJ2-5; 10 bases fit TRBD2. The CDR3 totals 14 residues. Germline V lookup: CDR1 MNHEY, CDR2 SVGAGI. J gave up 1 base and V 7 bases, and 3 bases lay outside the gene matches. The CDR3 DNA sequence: TGTGCCAGCACTGGGACTAGCGTCCAAGAGACCCAGTACTTC. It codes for CASTGTSVQETQYF.

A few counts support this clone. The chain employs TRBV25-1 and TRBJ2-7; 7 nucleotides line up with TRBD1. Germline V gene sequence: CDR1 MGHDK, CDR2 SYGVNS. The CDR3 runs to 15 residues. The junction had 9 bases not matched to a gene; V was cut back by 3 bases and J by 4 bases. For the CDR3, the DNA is TGTGCCAGCAGTGATTCAACAGGGGCCACGTACGAGCAGTACTTC. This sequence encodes CASSDSTGATYEQYF.

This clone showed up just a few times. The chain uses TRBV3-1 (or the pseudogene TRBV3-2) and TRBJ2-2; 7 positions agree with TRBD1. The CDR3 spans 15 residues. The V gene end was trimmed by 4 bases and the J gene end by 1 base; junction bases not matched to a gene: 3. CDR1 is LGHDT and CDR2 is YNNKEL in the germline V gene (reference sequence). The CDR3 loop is CASSPRDRNTGELFF. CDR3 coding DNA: TGTGCCAGCAGCCCCCGGGACAGGAACACCGGGGAGCTGTTTTTT.

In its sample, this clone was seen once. CDR3 residues: CAWQHRAEAFF. In DNA form, the CDR3 reads TGTGCCTGGCAACACAGGGCTGAAGCTTTCTTT. The chain is built from TRBV30 and TRBJ1-1, with D possibly TRBD1 on 6 matching bases. Germline V gene lookup returns CDR1 GTSNPN and CDR2 SVGIG (reference sequence). The CDR3 is 11 residues long. Between the trimmed V and J ends, which lost 5 bases and 6 bases, there was a span of 10 bases. Combining the CDR3 with reference TRBV30 and TRBJ1-1 gives the whole variable domain SQTIHQWPATLVQPVGSPLSLECTVEGTSNPNLYWYRQAAGRGLQLLFYSVGIGQISSEVPQNLSASRPQDRQFILSSKKLLLSDSGFYLCAWQHRAEAFFGQGTRLTVV.

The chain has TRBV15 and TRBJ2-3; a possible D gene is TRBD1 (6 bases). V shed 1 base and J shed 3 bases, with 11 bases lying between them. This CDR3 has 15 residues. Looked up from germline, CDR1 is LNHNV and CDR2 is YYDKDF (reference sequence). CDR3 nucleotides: TGTGCCACCAGCAGAGGGGGACACGGGACAGATACGCAGTATTTT. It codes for CATSRGGHGTDTQYF. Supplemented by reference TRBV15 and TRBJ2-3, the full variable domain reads DAMVIQNPRYQVTQFGKPVTLSCSQTLNHNVMYWYQQKSSQAPKLLFHYYDKDFNNEADTPDNFQSRRPNTSFCFLDIRSPGLGDTAMYLCATSRGGHGTDTQYFGPGTRLTVL.

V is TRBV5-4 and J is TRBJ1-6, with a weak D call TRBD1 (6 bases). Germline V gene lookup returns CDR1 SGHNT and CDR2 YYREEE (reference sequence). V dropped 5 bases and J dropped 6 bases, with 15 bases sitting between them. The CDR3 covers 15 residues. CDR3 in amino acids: CASSMDPGANSPLHF. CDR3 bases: TGTGCCAGCAGTATGGACCCAGGGGCTAATTCACCCCTCCACTTT.

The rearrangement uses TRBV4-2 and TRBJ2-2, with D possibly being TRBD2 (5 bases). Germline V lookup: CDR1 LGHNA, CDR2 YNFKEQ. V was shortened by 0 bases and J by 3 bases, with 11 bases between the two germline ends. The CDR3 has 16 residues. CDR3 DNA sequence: TGTGCCAGCAGCCAAGAACTCGCGGGCCACACCGGGGAGCTGTTTTTT. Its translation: CASSQELAGHTGELFF.

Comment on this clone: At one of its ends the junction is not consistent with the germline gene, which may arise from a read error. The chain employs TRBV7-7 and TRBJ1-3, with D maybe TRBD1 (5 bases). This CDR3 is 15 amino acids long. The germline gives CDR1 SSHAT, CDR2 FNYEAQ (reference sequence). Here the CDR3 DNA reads TGTGCTAGCAGCCGTGACAGATCCTATGGAAACACCATATATTTT. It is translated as CASSRDRSYGNTIYF.

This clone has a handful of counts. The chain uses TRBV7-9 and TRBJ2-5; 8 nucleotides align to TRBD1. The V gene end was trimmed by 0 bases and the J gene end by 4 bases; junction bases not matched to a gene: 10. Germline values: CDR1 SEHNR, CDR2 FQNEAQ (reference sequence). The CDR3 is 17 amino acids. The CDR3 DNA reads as TGTGCCAGCAGCTTAGCCGGGTCGACCAGGGGGCCAGAGACCCAGTACTTC. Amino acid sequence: CASSLAGSTRGPETQYF.

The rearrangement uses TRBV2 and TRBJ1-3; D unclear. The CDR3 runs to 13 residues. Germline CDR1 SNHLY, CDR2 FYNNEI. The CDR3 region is CATAEDRGNTIYF. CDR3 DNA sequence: TGTGCAACAGCGGAGGATCGTGGAAACACCATATATTTT.